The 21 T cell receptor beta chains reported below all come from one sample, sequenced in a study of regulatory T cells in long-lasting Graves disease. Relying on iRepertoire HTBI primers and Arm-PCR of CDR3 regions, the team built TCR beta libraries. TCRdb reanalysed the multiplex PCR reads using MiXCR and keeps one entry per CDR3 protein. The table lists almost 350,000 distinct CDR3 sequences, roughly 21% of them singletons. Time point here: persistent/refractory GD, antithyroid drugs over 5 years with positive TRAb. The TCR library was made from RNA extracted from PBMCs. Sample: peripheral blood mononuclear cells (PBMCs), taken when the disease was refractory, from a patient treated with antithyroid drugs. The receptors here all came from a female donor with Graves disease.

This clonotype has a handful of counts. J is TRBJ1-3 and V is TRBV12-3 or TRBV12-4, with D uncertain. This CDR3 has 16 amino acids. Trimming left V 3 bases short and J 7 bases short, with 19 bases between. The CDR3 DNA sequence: TGTGCCAGCAGTTTCCTGGGAACCTCGACGGGGAACACCATATATTTT. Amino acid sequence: CASSFLGTSTGNTIYF.

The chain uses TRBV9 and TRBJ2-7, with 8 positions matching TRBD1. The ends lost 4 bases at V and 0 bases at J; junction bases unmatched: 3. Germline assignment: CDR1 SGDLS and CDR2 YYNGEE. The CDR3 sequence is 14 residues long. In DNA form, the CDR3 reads TGTGCCAGCAGCTTGACAGGGGACTCCTACGAGCAGTACTTC. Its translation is CASSLTGDSYEQYF.

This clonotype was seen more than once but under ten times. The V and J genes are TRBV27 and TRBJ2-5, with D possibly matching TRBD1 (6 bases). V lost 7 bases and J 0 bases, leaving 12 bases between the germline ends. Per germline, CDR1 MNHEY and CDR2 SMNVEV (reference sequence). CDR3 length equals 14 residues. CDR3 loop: CASKMGADQETQYF. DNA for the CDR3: TGTGCCAGCAAAATGGGGGCCGACCAAGAGACCCAGTACTTC.

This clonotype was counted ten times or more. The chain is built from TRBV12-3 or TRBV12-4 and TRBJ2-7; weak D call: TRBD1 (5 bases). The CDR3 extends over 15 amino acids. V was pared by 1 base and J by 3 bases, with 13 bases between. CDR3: CASSLGWGLHYEQYF. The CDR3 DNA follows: TGTGCCAGCAGTTTAGGTTGGGGCCTCCACTACGAGCAGTACTTC.

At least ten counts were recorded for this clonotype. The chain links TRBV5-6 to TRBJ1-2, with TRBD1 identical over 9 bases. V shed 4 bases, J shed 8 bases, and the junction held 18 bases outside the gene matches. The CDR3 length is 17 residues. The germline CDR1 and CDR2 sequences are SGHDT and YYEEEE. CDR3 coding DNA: TGTGCCAGCAGCACTTGGAGGAGACAGGGGGGTCGCCAGGGCTACACCTTC. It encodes CASSTWRRQGGRQGYTF.

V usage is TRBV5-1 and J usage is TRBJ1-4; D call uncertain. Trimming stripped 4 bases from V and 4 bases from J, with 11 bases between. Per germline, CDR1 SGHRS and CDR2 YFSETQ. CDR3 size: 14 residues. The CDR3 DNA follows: TGCGCCAGCAGCCAGGCCCTAGGTAATGAAAAACTGTTTTTT. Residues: CASSQALGNEKLFF.

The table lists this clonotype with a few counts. The CDR3 DNA follows: TGCAGTGCTAGGAGATACAGGAACACCGGGGAGCTGTTTTTT. Translated, it gives CSARRYRNTGELFF. The rearrangement uses TRBV20-1 and TRBJ2-2; D unclear. With 3 bases removed from V and 1 base from J, the gap between germline ends came to 9 bases. Germline assignment: CDR1 DFQATT and CDR2 SNEGSKA (reference sequence). The CDR3 loop spans 14 amino acids.

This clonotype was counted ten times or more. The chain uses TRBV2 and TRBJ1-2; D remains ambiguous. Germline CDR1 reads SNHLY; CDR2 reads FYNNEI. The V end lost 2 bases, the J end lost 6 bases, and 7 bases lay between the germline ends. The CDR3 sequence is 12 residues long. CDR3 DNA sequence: TGTGCCAGCAGTGAATCAAGAGATGGCTACACCTTC. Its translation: CASSESRDGYTF. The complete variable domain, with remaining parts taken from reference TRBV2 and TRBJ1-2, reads EPEVTQTPSHQVTQMGQEVILRCVPISNHLYFYWYRQILGQKVEFLVSFYNNEISEKSEIFDDQFSVERPDGSNFTLKIRSTKLEDSAMYFCASSESRDGYTFGSGTRLTVV.

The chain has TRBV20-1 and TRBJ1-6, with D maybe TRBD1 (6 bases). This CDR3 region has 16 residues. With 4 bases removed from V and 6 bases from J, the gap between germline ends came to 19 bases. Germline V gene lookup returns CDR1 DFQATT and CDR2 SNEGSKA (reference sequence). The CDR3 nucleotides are TGCAGTGCTAATGTCGGCAGGGGACTGCGTAATTCACCCCTCCACTTT. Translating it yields CSANVGRGLRNSPLHF.

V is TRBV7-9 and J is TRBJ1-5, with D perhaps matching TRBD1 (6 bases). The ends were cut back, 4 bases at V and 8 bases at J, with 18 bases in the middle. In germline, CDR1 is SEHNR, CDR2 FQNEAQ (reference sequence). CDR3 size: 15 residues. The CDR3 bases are TGTGCCAGCAGCTACGGGGGGGGGGGCGCAGAGCCCCAGCATTTT. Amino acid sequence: CASSYGGGGAEPQHF. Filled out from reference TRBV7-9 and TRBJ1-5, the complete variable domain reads DTGVSQNPRHKITKRGQNVTFRCDPISEHNRLYWYRQTLGQGPEFLTYFQNEAQLEKSRLLSDRFSAERPKGSFSTLEIQRTEQGDSAMYLCASSYGGGGAEPQHFGDGTRLSIL.

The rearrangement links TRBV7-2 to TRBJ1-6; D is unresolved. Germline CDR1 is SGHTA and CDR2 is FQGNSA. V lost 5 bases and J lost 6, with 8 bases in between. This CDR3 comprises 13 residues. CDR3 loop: CASSGSFNSPLHF. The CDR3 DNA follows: TGTGCCAGCAGCGGCAGTTTTAATTCACCCCTCCACTTT.

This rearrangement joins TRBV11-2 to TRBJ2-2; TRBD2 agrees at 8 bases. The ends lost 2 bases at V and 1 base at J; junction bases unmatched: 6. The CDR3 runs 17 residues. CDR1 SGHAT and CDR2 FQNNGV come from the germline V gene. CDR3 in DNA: TGTGCCAGCAGCTTAAGCAGCACTAGCGGGAACACCGGGGAGCTGTTTTTT. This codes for CASSLSSTSGNTGELFF.

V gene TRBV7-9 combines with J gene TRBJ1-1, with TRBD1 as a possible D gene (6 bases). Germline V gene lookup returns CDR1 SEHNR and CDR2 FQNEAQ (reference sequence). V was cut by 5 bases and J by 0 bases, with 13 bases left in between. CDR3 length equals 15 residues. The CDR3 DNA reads TGTGCCAGCAGCGCTCAAACAGGGATGAACACTGAAGCTTTCTTT. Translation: CASSAQTGMNTEAFF.

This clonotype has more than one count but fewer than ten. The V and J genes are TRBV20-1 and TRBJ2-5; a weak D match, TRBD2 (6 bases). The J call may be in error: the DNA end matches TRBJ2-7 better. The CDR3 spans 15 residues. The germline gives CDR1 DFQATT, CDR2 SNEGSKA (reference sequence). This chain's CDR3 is CSARAPGLYSYEQYF. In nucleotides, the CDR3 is TGCAGTGCTAGAGCGCCGGGACTGTACTCCTACGAGCAGTACTTC.

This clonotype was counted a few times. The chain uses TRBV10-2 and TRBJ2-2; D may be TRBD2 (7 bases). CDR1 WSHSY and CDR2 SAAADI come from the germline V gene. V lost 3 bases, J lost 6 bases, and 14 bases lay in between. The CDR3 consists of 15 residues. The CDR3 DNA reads TGCGCCAGCAGTGAAAGGAGGGGGGGTGCCGGGGAGCTGTTTTTT. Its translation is CASSERRGGAGELFF.

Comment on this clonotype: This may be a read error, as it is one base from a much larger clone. CDR3: CAGTWQGNSPLHF. In nucleotides, the CDR3 is TGTGCCGGCACGTGGCAGGGGAATTCACCCCTCCACTTT. V gene TRBV6-1 combines with J gene TRBJ1-6; TRBD1 is a possible D gene (6 bases). The V gene's germline CDR1 is MNHNS and CDR2 SASEGT. V was shortened by 11 bases and J by 7 bases, with 15 bases between the two germline ends. CDR3 size: 13 residues.

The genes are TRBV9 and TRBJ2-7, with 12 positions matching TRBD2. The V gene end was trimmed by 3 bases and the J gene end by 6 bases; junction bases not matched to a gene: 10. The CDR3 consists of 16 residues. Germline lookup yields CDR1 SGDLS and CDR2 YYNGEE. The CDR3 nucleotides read TGTGCCAGCAGCGCAGACCGCGGACTAGCGGGAACCGAGCAGTACTTC. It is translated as CASSADRGLAGTEQYF.

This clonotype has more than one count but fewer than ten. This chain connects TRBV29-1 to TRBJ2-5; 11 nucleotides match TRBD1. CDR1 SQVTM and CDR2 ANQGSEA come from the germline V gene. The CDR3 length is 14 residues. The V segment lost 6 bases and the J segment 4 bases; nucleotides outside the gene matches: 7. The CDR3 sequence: CSVRGTGGLETQYF. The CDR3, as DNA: TGCAGCGTCCGTGGGACAGGGGGGTTAGAGACCCAGTACTTC.

The DNA for the CDR3 is TGTGCCAGCAGTGGACAGGGTCGCTCTGGGGCCAACGTCCTGACTTTC. Residues: CASSGQGRSGANVLTF. The chain employs TRBV6-2 or TRBV6-3 and TRBJ2-6; 8 nucleotides line up with TRBD1. The CDR3 sequence is 16 residues long. Germline lookup yields CDR1 MNHEY and CDR2 SVGEGT. V lost 5 bases and J lost 0; bases outside the gene matches: 3.

The CDR3 coding sequence is TGTGCCAGCCTTGGTCGAGGCACTGAAGCTTTCTTT. As protein: CASLGRGTEAFF. J is TRBJ1-1 and V is TRBV28; D not certain. The CDR3 length is 12 residues. The germline CDR1 and CDR2 sequences are MDHEN and SYDVKM. V shed 8 bases and J shed 4 bases, with 11 bases lying between them.

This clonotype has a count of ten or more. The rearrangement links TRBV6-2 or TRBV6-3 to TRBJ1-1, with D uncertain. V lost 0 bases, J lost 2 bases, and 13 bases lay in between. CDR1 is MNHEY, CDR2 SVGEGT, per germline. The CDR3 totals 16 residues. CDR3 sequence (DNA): TGTGCCAGCAGTTACTCGGGCGGAGGGCTCAACACTGAAGCTTTCTTT. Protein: CASSYSGGGLNTEAFF.